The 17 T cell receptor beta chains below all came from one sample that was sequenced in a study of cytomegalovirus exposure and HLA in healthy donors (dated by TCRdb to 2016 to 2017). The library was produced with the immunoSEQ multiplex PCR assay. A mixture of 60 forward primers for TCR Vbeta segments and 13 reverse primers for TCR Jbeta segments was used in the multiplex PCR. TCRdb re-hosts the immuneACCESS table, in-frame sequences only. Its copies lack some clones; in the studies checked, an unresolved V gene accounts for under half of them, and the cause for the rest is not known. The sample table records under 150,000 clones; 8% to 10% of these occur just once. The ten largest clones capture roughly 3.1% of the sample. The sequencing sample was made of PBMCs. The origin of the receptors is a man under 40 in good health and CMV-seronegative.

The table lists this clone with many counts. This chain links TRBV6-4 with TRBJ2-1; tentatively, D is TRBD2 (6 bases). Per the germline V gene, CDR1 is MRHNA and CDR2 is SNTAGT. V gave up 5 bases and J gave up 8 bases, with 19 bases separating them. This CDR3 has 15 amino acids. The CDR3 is CASSRGGGGDDEQFF. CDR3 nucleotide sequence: TGTGCCAGCAGTAGGGGAGGCGGAGGGGACGATGAGCAGTTCTTC.

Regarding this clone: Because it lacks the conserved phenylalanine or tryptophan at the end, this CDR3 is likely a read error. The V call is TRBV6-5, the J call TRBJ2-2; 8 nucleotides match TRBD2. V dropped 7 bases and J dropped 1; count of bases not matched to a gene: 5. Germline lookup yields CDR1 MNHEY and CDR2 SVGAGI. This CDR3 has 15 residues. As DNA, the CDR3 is TGTGCCAGCAATCGGGGGGGAGTGAACACCGGGGAGCTGTTTGTT. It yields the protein CASNRGGVNTGELFV.

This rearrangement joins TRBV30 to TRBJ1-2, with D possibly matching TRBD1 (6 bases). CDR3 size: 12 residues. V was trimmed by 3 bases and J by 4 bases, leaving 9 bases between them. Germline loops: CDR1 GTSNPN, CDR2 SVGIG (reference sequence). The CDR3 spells CAWRQGSYGYTF. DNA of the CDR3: TGTGCCTGGAGACAGGGTAGCTATGGCTACACCTTC.

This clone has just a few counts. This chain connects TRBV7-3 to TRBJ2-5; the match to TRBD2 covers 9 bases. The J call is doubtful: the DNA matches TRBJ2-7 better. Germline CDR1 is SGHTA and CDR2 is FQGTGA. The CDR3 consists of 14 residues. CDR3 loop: CASSSSGIPYEQYF. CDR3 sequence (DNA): TGTGCCAGCAGCTCTAGCGGGATCCCCTACGAGCAGTACTTC.

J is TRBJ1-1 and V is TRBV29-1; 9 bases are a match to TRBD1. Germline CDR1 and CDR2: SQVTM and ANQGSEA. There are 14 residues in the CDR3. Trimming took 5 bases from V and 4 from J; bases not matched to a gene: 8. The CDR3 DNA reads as TGCAGCGTTCGATGGGACAGGGCCTTCACTGAAGCTTTCTTT. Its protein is CSVRWDRAFTEAFF.

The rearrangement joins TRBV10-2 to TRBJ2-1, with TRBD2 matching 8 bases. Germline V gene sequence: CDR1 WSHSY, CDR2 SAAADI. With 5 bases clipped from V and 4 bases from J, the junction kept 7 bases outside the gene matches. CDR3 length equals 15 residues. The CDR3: CASSRSGLAYNEQFF. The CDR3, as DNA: TGCGCCAGCAGTCGCTCCGGACTAGCTTACAATGAGCAGTTCTTC.

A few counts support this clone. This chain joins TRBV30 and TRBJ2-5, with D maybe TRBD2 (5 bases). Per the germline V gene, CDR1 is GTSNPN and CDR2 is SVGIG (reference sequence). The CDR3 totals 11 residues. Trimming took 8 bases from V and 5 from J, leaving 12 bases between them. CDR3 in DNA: TGTGCCAGAGGGTCGGTGGAGACCCAGTACTTC. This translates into CARGSVETQYF.

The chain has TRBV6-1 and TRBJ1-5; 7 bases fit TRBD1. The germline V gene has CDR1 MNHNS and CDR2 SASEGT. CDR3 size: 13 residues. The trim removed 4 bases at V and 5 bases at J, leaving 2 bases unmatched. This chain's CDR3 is CASSADRDQPQHF. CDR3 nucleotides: TGTGCCAGCAGTGCAGACAGGGATCAGCCCCAGCATTTT.

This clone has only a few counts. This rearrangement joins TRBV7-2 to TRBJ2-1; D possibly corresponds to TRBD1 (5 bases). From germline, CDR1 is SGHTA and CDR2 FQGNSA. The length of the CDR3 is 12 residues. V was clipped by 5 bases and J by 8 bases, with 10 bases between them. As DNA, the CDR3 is TGTGCCAGCAGCCCGTTAGGGGATGAGCAGTTCTTC. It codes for CASSPLGDEQFF.

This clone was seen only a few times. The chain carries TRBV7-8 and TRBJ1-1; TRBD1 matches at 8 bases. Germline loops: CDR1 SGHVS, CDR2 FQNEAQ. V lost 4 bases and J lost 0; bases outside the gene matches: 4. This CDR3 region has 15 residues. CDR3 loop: CASSSQGALNTEAFF. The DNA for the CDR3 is TGTGCCAGCAGCTCTCAGGGGGCCCTGAACACTGAAGCTTTCTTT.

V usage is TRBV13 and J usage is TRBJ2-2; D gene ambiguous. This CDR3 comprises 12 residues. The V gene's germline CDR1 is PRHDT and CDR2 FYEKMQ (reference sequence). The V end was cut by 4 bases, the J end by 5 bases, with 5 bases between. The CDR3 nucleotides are TGTGCCAGCAGCTCCCTTACCGGGGAGCTGTTTTTT. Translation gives CASSSLTGELFF. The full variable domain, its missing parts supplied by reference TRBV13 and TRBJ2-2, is AAGVIQSPRHLIKEKRETATLKCYPIPRHDTVYWYQQGPGQDPQFLISFYEKMQSDKGSIPDRFSAQQFSDYHSELNMSSLELGDSALYFCASSSLTGELFFGEGSRLTVL.

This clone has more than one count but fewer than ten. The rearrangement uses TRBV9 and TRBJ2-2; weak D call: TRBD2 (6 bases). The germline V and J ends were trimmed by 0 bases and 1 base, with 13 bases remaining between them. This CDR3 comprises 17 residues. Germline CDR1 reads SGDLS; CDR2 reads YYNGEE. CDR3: CASSVAIGRGNTGELFF. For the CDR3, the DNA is TGTGCCAGCAGCGTAGCTATAGGGCGGGGGAACACCGGGGAGCTGTTTTTT. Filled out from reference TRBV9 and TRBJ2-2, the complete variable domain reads DSGVTQTPKHLITATGQRVTLRCSPRSGDLSVYWYQQSLDQGLQFLIQYYNGEERAKGNILERFSAQQFPDLHSELNLSSLELGDSALYFCASSVAIGRGNTGELFFGEGSRLTVL.

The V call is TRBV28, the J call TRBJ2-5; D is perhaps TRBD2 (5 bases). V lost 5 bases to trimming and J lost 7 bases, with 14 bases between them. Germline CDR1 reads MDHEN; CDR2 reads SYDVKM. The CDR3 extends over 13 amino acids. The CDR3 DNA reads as TGTGCCAGCAGTCCCCAAGAGGGATGGACCCAGTACTTC. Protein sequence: CASSPQEGWTQYF.

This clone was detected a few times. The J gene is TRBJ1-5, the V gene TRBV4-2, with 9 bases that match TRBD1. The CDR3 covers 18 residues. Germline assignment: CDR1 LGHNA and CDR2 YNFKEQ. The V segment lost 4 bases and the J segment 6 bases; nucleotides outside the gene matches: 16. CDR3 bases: TGTGCCAGCAGCCCGAAAGGGAGAGGACAGGGGTCGAGTCAGCCCCAGCATTTT. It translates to CASSPKGRGQGSSQPQHF.

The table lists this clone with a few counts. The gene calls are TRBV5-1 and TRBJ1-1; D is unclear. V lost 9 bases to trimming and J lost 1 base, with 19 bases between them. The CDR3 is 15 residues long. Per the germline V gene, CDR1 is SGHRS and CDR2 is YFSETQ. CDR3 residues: CATTEGSAGNTEAFF. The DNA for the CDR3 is TGCGCCACCACCGAGGGTTCTGCGGGGAACACTGAAGCTTTCTTT.

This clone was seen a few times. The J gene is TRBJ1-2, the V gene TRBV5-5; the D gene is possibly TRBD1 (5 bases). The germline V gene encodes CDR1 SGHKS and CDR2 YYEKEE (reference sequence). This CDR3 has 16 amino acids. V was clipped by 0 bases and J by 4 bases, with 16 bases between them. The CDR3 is CASSLVAGSFGYGYTF. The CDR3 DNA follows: TGTGCCAGCAGCTTGGTTGCAGGGTCTTTTGGCTATGGCTACACCTTC.

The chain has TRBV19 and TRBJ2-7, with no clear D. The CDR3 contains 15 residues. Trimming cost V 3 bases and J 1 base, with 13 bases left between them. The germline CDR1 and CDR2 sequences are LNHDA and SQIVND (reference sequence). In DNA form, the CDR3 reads TGTGCCAGTAGTATGCGTGGTCAGGCGTCCTACGAGCAGTACTTC. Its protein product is CASSMRGQASYEQYF.